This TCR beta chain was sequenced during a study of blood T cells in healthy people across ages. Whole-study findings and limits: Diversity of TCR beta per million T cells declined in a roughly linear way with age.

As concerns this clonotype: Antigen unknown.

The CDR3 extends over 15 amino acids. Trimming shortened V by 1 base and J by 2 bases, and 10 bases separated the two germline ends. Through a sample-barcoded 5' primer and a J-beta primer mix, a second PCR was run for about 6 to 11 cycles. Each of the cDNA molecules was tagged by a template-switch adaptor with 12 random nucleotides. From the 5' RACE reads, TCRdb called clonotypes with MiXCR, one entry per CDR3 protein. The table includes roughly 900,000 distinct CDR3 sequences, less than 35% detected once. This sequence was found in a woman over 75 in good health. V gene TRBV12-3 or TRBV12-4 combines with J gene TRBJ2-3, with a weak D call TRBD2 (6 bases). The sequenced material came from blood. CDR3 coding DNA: TGTGCCAGCAGTTTAGTGGGACTCCCCACAGATACGCAGTATTTT. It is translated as CASSLVGLPTDTQYF.